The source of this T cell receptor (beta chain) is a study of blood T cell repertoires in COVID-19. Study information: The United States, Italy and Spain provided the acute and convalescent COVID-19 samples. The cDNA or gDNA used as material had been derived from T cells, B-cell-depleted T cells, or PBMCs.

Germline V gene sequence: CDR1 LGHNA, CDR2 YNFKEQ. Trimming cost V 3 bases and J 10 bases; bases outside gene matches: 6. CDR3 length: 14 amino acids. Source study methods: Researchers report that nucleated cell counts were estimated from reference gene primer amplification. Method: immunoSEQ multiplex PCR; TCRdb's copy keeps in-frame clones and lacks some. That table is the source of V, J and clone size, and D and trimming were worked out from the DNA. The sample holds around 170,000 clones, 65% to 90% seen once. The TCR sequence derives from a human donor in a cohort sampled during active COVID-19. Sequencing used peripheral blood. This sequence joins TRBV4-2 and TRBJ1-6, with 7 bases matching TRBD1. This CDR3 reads CASSQNRGESPLHF. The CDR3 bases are TGTGCCAGCAGCCAGAACAGGGGAGAGTCACCCCTCCACTTT.